The 25 T cell receptor beta chains presented below share a single source sample, sequenced in a study of a mutant IDH1 vaccine in newly diagnosed glioma. Using immunoSEQ multiplex PCR, the repertoire was profiled, and TCRdb retains in-frame clones only, with some absent. The sample contains about 88,000 clones, roughly four fifths of which appear only once. Described time point: baseline, week 1 (first vaccination visit). Indicated treatment: pre-vaccination baseline after standard-of-care therapy. The sample was PBMCs, taken from a glioma patient treated with radiotherapy, temozolomide or both. The source of these receptors is a man in his forties with glioma. Some clones in this sample may be carry-over from other donors' samples.

The chain uses TRBV7-9 and TRBJ2-7; perhaps D is TRBD1 or TRBD2 (5 bases each). Germline values: CDR1 SEHNR, CDR2 FQNEAQ (reference sequence). Between the trimmed V and J ends, which lost 2 bases and 2 bases, there was a span of 13 bases. The CDR3 runs to 15 residues. CDR3 in DNA: TGTGCCAGCAGCTTACCCGGGACGGTGACCTACGAGCAGTACTTC. Protein sequence: CASSLPGTVTYEQYF.

J is TRBJ1-4 and V is TRBV2; 7 bases are shared with TRBD1. The J segment lost 8 bases and the V segment lost 6 bases, leaving 6 bases of the junction unmatched. This CDR3 spans 13 amino acids. From germline, CDR1 is SNHLY and CDR2 FYNNEI. The CDR3 bases are TGTGCCAGCAGGGGAGGGGGCTGGGAAAAACTGTTTTTT. This gives the protein CASRGGGWEKLFF.

The genes are TRBV5-1 and TRBJ1-1; the D gene is possibly TRBD1 (5 bases). This CDR3 comprises 15 residues. Deletions cut 0 bases from V and 0 bases from J, with 9 bases between. From germline, CDR1 is SGHRS and CDR2 YFSETQ. DNA of the CDR3: TGCGCCAGCAGCTTGGAGGGGACCGTGAACACTGAAGCTTTCTTT. This encodes CASSLEGTVNTEAFF.

The chain links TRBV18 to TRBJ2-3, with TRBD2 identical over 8 bases. With 1 base clipped from V and 1 base from J, the junction kept 4 bases outside the gene matches. Germline loops: CDR1 KGHSH, CDR2 LQKENI. The CDR3 totals 16 residues. In DNA, the CDR3 is TGTGCCAGCTCACCACAGGGAGCGGGGGGCACAGATACGCAGTATTTT. Translating it yields CASSPQGAGGTDTQYF.

The chain recombines TRBV10-2 with TRBJ1-6; D is unresolved. Trimming removed 8 bases from V and 1 base from J, with 9 bases in between. The CDR3 length is 14 residues. The V gene's germline CDR1 is WSHSY and CDR2 SAAADI. This CDR3 is CASRQDSYNSPLHF. As DNA, the CDR3 is TGCGCCAGCCGTCAGGATTCCTATAATTCACCCCTCCACTTT.

This clone showed up just once. This rearrangement joins TRBV29-1 to TRBJ1-1; 7 bases match TRBD1. The CDR3 spans 13 residues. V gave up 3 bases and J gave up 3 bases; unmatched junction bases: 4. The V gene's germline CDR1 is SQVTM and CDR2 ANQGSEA. Here the CDR3 DNA reads TGCAGCGTTGAGGACAGGTTGGACACTGAAGCTTTCTTT. This gives the protein CSVEDRLDTEAFF.

This chain connects TRBV5-5 to TRBJ1-5, with D unclear. This CDR3 region has 14 residues. Germline lookup yields CDR1 SGHKS and CDR2 YYEKEE (reference sequence). Between the trimmed V and J ends, which lost 1 base and 4 bases, there was a span of 9 bases. The CDR3 reads CASSLSLGNQPQHF. In DNA form, the CDR3 reads TGTGCCAGCAGCTTGAGTCTTGGGAATCAGCCCCAGCATTTT.

This clone has just one count. The chain carries TRBV10-3 and TRBJ1-6, with 9 bases fitting TRBD1. V lost 5 bases to trimming and J lost 9 bases; unmatched junction nucleotides: 5. This CDR3 has 14 amino acids. Germline V CDR1 and CDR2: ENHRY, SYGVKD. The CDR3 nucleotides are TGTGCCATCAGTTCCGGGACAGGGTTTTCACCCCTCCACTTT. The encoded protein is CAISSGTGFSPLHF.

Notes on this clone: Germline is not matched at one junction end, which may reflect a read error. Other nucleotide sequences from this sample produce the same CDR3. The V call is TRBV30, the J call TRBJ1-1, with D uncertain. Germline V gene sequence: CDR1 GTSNPN, CDR2 SVGIG (reference sequence). This CDR3 spans 10 amino acids. The CDR3 reads CAWSVSQADF. The CDR3 bases are TGTGCCTGGAGTGTAAGCCAAGCCGACTTT. The full variable domain, in which reference TRBV30 and TRBJ1-1 provide the parts outside the CDR3, is SQTIHQWPATLVQPVGSPLSLECTVEGTSNPNLYWYRQAAGRGLQLLFYSVGIGQISSEVPQNLSASRPQDRQFILSSKKLLLSDSGFYLCAWSVSQADFGQGTRLTVV.

This clone was counted only a few times. For the CDR3, the DNA is TGTGCCAGCAGTGCAGGGACGTCCACCTACGAGCAGTACTTC. It translates to CASSAGTSTYEQYF. The genes are TRBV2 and TRBJ2-7; D may correspond to TRBD1 or TRBD2 (5 bases each). The CDR3 is 14 amino acids. The germline V gene has CDR1 SNHLY and CDR2 FYNNEI. Trimming removed 4 bases at V and 2 bases at J, with 12 bases between.

The chain has TRBV14 and TRBJ1-1, with TRBD1 as a possible D gene (5 bases). This CDR3 is built from 14 residues. Trimming removed 2 bases at V and 1 base at J, with 8 bases between. Germline CDR1 reads SGHDN; CDR2 reads FVKESK. As DNA, the CDR3 is TGTGCCAGCAGCCAATGGGGGAAGAACACTGAAGCTTTCTTT. This codes for CASSQWGKNTEAFF.

The V and J genes are TRBV18 and TRBJ1-2; D might be TRBD1 (5 bases). The CDR3 covers 14 residues. CDR1 is KGHSH and CDR2 is LQKENI in the germline V gene. Trimming removed 3 bases from V and 2 bases from J, with 10 bases in between. The CDR3, as DNA: TGTGCCAGCTCACCTCCGGGACGGAACTATGGCTACACCTTC. It specifies CASSPPGRNYGYTF.

The chain uses TRBV30 and TRBJ1-1; 8 bases are shared with TRBD1. The CDR3 runs 14 residues. From germline, CDR1 is GTSNPN and CDR2 SVGIG (reference sequence). With 5 bases clipped from V and 3 bases from J, the junction kept 8 bases outside the gene matches. The CDR3 DNA reads as TGTGCCTGGGGTACTGGACAGGGATACACTGAAGCTTTCTTT. Translating it yields CAWGTGQGYTEAFF.

The chain couples TRBV19 to TRBJ1-3; 7 bases map to TRBD1. This CDR3 contains 14 residues. The germline gives CDR1 LNHDA, CDR2 SQIVND (reference sequence). J was trimmed by 2 bases and V by 6 bases; bases with no gene match: 4. The CDR3 bases are TGTGCCAGTAGACCGGGACAGACTGGAAACACCATATATTTT. This codes for CASRPGQTGNTIYF.

This clone was seen a handful of times. The rearrangement links TRBV7-9 to TRBJ2-2, with D possibly called TRBD1 or TRBD2 (5 bases each). CDR1 is SEHNR, CDR2 FQNEAQ, per germline (reference sequence). V was trimmed by 5 bases and J by 5 bases, leaving 9 bases between them. The length of the CDR3 is 13 residues. CDR3 in DNA: TGTGCCAGCAGCGTGGGACGGACCGGGGAGCTGTTTTTT. Its translation is CASSVGRTGELFF.

The CDR3 nucleotides are TGTGCCACCAGCAGAGTCTGCGAGCAGTACTTC. It encodes CATSRVCEQYF. The chain combines TRBV15 with TRBJ2-7; D gene uncertain. Trimming shortened V by 1 base and J by 6 bases, and 4 bases separated the two germline ends. Germline CDR1 and CDR2: LNHNV and YYDKDF (reference sequence). The CDR3 has 11 amino acids.

The V and J genes are TRBV5-6 and TRBJ2-2; 7 bases fit TRBD2. Germline V lookup: CDR1 SGHDT, CDR2 YYEEEE. The CDR3 is made up of 15 amino acids. V lost 2 bases and J lost 7; bases outside the gene matches: 8. The CDR3 DNA is TGTGCCAGCAGCTTCTTCGGGAGGCTCGGCGGGGAGCTGTTTTTT. It specifies CASSFFGRLGGELFF.

This chain links TRBV7-9 with TRBJ1-1; D is unclear. The germline V and J ends were trimmed by 5 bases and 6 bases, with 16 bases remaining between them. Germline values: CDR1 SEHNR, CDR2 FQNEAQ (reference sequence). The CDR3 runs 14 residues. The CDR3: CASSDTIARAEAFF. CDR3 bases: TGTGCCAGCAGCGATACCATAGCGCGTGCTGAAGCTTTCTTT.

This clone was counted many times. V and J are TRBV6-5 and TRBJ2-1; 7 bases are a match to TRBD2. V shed 6 bases, J shed 5 bases, and the junction held 4 bases outside the gene matches. Germline CDR1 is MNHEY and CDR2 is SVGAGI. There are 13 residues in the CDR3. The CDR3 protein is CASRWGGDNEQFF. In DNA form, the CDR3 reads TGTGCCAGCAGGTGGGGGGGGGACAATGAGCAGTTCTTC.

The chain couples TRBV7-9 to TRBJ1-2; D may be TRBD1 (5 bases). CDR1 and CDR2 from the germline V gene are SEHNR and FQNEAQ (reference sequence). The CDR3 consists of 16 residues. The ends were cut back, 3 bases at V and 4 bases at J, with 18 bases in the middle. The CDR3 bases are TGTGCCAGCAGCTTGGTTGGGGCGGGAGGAGGCTATGGCTACACCTTC. Amino acids: CASSLVGAGGGYGYTF.

The rearrangement links TRBV10-3 to TRBJ1-1; weak D call: TRBD1 (5 bases). Germline CDR1 and CDR2: ENHRY and SYGVKD. The V end was cut by 7 bases, the J end by 6 bases, with 18 bases between. This CDR3 spans 14 amino acids. The DNA of the CDR3 is TGTGCCATCACCAAACGGGGGGACCTGGCTGAAGCTTTCTTT. Amino acid sequence: CAITKRGDLAEAFF.

V is TRBV6-1 and J is TRBJ2-3, with 12 bases matching TRBD2. The CDR3 has 15 residues. Trimming cost V 5 bases and J 4 bases; bases outside gene matches: 4. The germline CDR1 and CDR2 sequences are MNHNS and SASEGT. CDR3 amino acids: CASSKTSGGADTQYF. Written as DNA, the CDR3 is TGTGCCAGCAGTAAGACTAGCGGGGGAGCAGATACGCAGTATTTT.

V gene TRBV14 combines with J gene TRBJ2-2; D not resolved. The V end was cut by 1 base, the J end by 0 bases, with 12 bases between. This CDR3 region has 17 residues. From germline, CDR1 is SGHDN and CDR2 FVKESK. The CDR3 region has the DNA TGTGCCAGCAGCCAAGGCTGGGTGTTCGCGAACACCGGGGAGCTGTTTTTT. Residues: CASSQGWVFANTGELFF.

The chain has TRBV6-6 and TRBJ2-7; D gene unclear. Between the trimmed V and J ends, which lost 5 bases and 3 bases, there was a span of 8 bases. This CDR3 is built from 12 residues. Germline CDR1 and CDR2: MNHNY and SVGAGI (reference sequence). This CDR3 is CASSGTYYEQYF. The CDR3 region has the DNA TGTGCCAGCAGTGGCACCTACTACGAGCAGTACTTC.

The sample holds one count of this clone. The rearrangement uses TRBV5-1 and TRBJ2-1; D is possibly TRBD1 (6 bases). Germline assignment: CDR1 SGHRS and CDR2 YFSETQ. This CDR3 has 15 residues. V lost 0 bases to trimming and J lost 2 bases, with 9 bases between them. In DNA form, the CDR3 reads TGCGCCAGCAGCTTGGGCGCAGGGGCCTACAATGAGCAGTTCTTC. As protein: CASSLGAGAYNEQFF. Filled out from reference TRBV5-1 and TRBJ2-1, the complete variable domain reads KAGVTQTPRYLIKTRGQQVTLSCSPISGHRSVSWYQQTPGQGLQFLFEYFSETQRNKGNFPGRFSGRQFSNSRSEMNVSTLELGDSALYLCASSLGAGAYNEQFFGPGTRLTVL.